This entry describes one T cell receptor (beta chain). What it binds is unknown. Libraries used 5'RACE template switching adding universal primer site and UMIs. TCRdb re-called the 5' RACE reads; one entry per CDR3 protein, DNA not given. The specimen's table records roughly 180,000 distinct CDR3 sequences. This sample was taken from a study of T cells expressing NK-cell markers. Across the whole study: Sorted CD3+CD56-NKG2C+, CD3+CD56+NKG2C+ and CD3+CD56+NKG2C- T cells supplied the TCR beta repertoires. Among eight sequenced donors, seven carried HCMV seropositivity while one was seronegative.

This CDR3 has 13 amino acids. Germline V gene lookup returns CDR1 PRHDT and CDR2 FYEKMQ (reference sequence). Study-level findings and limits: Clarity on HCMV specificity was lacking for the expanded NKG2C+ T cell clones.

Sequencing was carried out using blood T cells: a sorted CD56 or NKG2C T cell subset, CD4+ or CD8+ T cells, or bulk PBMC T cells (not recorded which). This sequence joins TRBV13 and TRBJ2-7; TCRdb indicates TRBD1, and absent DNA this call remains unverified. The clonotype originates from a man aged 18-70 years in good health. CDR3 residues: CASSPGQAEEQYF.